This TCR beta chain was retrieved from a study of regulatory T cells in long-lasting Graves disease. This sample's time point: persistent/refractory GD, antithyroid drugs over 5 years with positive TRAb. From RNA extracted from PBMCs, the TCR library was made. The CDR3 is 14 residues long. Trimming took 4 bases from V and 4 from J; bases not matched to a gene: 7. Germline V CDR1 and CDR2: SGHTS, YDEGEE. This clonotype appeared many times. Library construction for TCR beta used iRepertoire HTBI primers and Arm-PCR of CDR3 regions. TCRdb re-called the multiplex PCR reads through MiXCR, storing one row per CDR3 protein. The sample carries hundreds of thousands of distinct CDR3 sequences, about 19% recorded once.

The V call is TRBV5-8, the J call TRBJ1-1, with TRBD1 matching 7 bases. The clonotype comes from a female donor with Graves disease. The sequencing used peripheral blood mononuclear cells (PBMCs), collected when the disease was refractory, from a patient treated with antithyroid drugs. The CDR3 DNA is TGTGCCAGCAGCCCGACAGGGTGGGCCACTGAAGCTTTCTTT. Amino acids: CASSPTGWATEAFF.